One and the same sample provided the 27 T cell receptor beta chains below, sequenced in a study of shared clonotypes between healthy human individuals. The data were produced by immunoSEQ multiplex PCR, yet TCRdb's version contains in-frame clones alone and is incomplete. The table shows over 850,000 clones, with approximately 78% occurring only once. Specimen: memory CD4+ T cells from PBMCs. The subset is: CD45RA-negative fraction. Receptor source: a man between 18 and 35 years old in good health. Some clones in this sample may be carry-over from other donors' samples.

This chain connects TRBV9 to TRBJ1-2; perhaps TRBD1 as D (6 bases). Germline V gene sequence: CDR1 SGDLS, CDR2 YYNGEE. The ends were cut back, 2 bases at V and 4 bases at J, with 9 bases in the middle. This CDR3 comprises 13 residues. CDR3 sequence: CASSVTGRYGYTF. In DNA, the CDR3 is TGTGCCAGCAGCGTGACAGGCCGCTATGGCTACACCTTC.

J is TRBJ2-7 and V is TRBV15; D uncertain. The CDR3 loop spans 14 amino acids. Germline assignment: CDR1 LNHNV and CDR2 YYDKDF (reference sequence). V was cut by 9 bases and J by 5 bases, with 20 bases left in between. The CDR3: CATRLATYSNEQYF. The CDR3 bases are TGTGCCACTAGGTTGGCCACCTATAGCAACGAGCAGTACTTC.

The chain links TRBV15 to TRBJ2-7; TRBD2 is a possible D gene (6 bases). Germline CDR1 and CDR2: LNHNV and YYDKDF (reference sequence). The CDR3 is 15 amino acids. With 0 bases removed from V and 0 bases from J, the gap between germline ends came to 9 bases. As DNA, the CDR3 is TGTGCCACCAGCAGAGAGGAGGGGAGCTCCTACGAGCAGTACTTC. Residues: CATSREEGSSYEQYF.

With respect to this clone: It may be a read error: a sequence one base away is much more abundant. The genes are TRBV7-6 and TRBJ2-3; D perhaps matches TRBD1 (5 bases). Trimming pared 4 bases from V and 4 bases from J, leaving 6 bases between. This CDR3 has 12 residues. CDR1 and CDR2 (germline): SGHVS, FNYEAQ. CDR3 amino acids: CASSSRADTQYF. The CDR3 DNA sequence: TGTGCCAGCAGCTCCAGGGCAGATACGCAGTATTTT.

This clone appeared a single time. At one of its ends the junction is not consistent with the germline gene, which may arise from a read error. The chain employs TRBV11-2 and TRBJ2-7; D call uncertain. CDR3 length equals 11 residues. CDR1 is SGHAT and CDR2 is FQNNGV in the germline V gene. The DNA of the CDR3 is TGTGCCAGCAGCAAGTCCTCCGAGCAGTACTTC. This gives the protein CASSKSSEQYF.

Ten or more counts support this clone. The chain carries TRBV12-5 and TRBJ1-2; no clear D. The CDR3 contains 11 residues. The germline V gene has CDR1 LGHNT and CDR2 FRNRAP. The ends were cut back, 4 bases at V and 6 bases at J, with 6 bases in the middle. This CDR3 reads CASGSPNGYTF. CDR3 in DNA: TGTGCTAGTGGTTCCCCAAATGGCTACACCTTC.

This clone was counted only a few times. The gene calls are TRBV6-5 and TRBJ1-3; maybe TRBD1 (5 bases). Germline CDR1 reads MNHEY; CDR2 reads SVGAGI. The V end was cut by 6 bases, the J end by 0 bases, with 12 bases between. The CDR3 totals 15 residues. The CDR3 sequence is CASSRDGFSGNTIYF. In DNA form, the CDR3 reads TGTGCCAGCAGCCGGGACGGGTTCTCTGGAAACACCATATATTTT.

The chain is built from TRBV5-1 and TRBJ2-7, with D maybe TRBD2 (5 bases). Per germline, CDR1 SGHRS and CDR2 YFSETQ. V lost 5 bases to trimming and J lost 2 bases, with 14 bases between them. This CDR3 has 14 residues. The CDR3 nucleotides read TGCGCCAGCAGGGACTTGGCGGCCCCCTACGAGCAGTACTTC. This gives the protein CASRDLAAPYEQYF. Supplemented by reference TRBV5-1 and TRBJ2-7, the full variable domain reads KAGVTQTPRYLIKTRGQQVTLSCSPISGHRSVSWYQQTPGQGLQFLFEYFSETQRNKGNFPGRFSGRQFSNSRSEMNVSTLELGDSALYLCASRDLAAPYEQYFGPGTRLTVT.

The chain employs TRBV7-8 and TRBJ2-5; D may be TRBD2 (6 bases). Germline V lookup: CDR1 SGHVS, CDR2 FQNEAQ. The CDR3 loop spans 14 amino acids. Trimming took 5 bases from V and 5 from J, leaving 15 bases between them. The CDR3 here is CASSPDYGQETQYF. The CDR3 DNA reads as TGTGCCAGCAGCCCGGACTACGGGCAGGAGACCCAGTACTTC. Looking up the rest from reference TRBV7-8 and TRBJ2-5 gives the full variable domain: GAGVSQSPRYKVAKRGQDVALRCDPISGHVSLFWYQQALGQGPEFLTYFQNEAQLDKSGLPSDRFFAERPEGSVSTLKIQRTQQEDSAVYLCASSPDYGQETQYFGPGTRLLVL.

This chain joins TRBV9 and TRBJ1-1; 7 bases are shared with TRBD1. The germline V gene encodes CDR1 SGDLS and CDR2 YYNGEE. The V gene end was trimmed by 0 bases and the J gene end by 3 bases; junction bases not matched to a gene: 5. This CDR3 has 15 amino acids. Here the CDR3 DNA reads TGTGCCAGCAGCGTAGGCTGGCAGGGGGACACTGAAGCTTTCTTT. Amino acids: CASSVGWQGDTEAFF.

Comment on this clone: Other DNA variants within this sample encode the same CDR3. The chain uses TRBV5-4 and TRBJ2-6, with D uncertain. The CDR3 spans 15 residues. Deletions cut 0 bases from V and 2 bases from J, with 6 bases between. The V gene's germline CDR1 is SGHNT and CDR2 YYREEE (reference sequence). The CDR3 loop is CASSLGGTGANVLTF. The CDR3 region has the DNA TGTGCCAGCAGCTTGGGAGGTACTGGGGCCAACGTCCTGACTTTC. Supplemented by reference TRBV5-4 and TRBJ2-6, the full variable domain reads ETGVTQSPTHLIKTRGQQVTLRCSSQSGHNTVSWYQQALGQGPQFIFQYYREEENGRGNFPPRFSGLQFPNYSSELNVNALELDDSALYLCASSLGGTGANVLTFGAGSRLTVL.

V usage is TRBV4-2 and J usage is TRBJ1-1; a possible D gene is TRBD1 (5 bases). From germline, CDR1 is LGHNA and CDR2 YNFKEQ. V was pared by 8 bases and J by 0 bases, with 16 bases between. The CDR3 is made up of 15 amino acids. The DNA for the CDR3 is TGTGCCAGCGGATCCCCCGACAGTATGAACACTGAAGCTTTCTTT. It encodes CASGSPDSMNTEAFF.

About this clone: Possible read error: a much larger clone is one base away. The CDR3 carries no conserved terminal phenylalanine or tryptophan, so it likely arises from a read error. V and J are TRBV5-1 and TRBJ2-7; D is possibly TRBD1 or TRBD2 (5 bases each). CDR3 size: 12 residues. CDR1 SGHRS and CDR2 YFSETQ come from the germline V gene. V was trimmed by 3 bases and J by 2 bases, leaving 6 bases between them. The CDR3, as DNA: TGCGCCAGCAGCTCGGGACCCTACGAGCAGTACCTC. Residues: CASSSGPYEQYL.

The rearrangement joins TRBV21-1 to TRBJ1-1; the D call TRBD1 from the table was never checked on the DNA. TRBV21-1 is tagged as a pseudogene. The CDR3 loop spans 15 amino acids. Here the CDR3 reads CASSKVGGFDTEAFF. The DNA for the CDR3 is TGTGCCAGCAGCAAAGTAGGGGGCTTCGACACTGAAGCTTTCTTT.

V and J are TRBV7-9 and TRBJ2-5; 8 nucleotides align to TRBD2. Germline V gene data show CDR1 as SEHNR and CDR2 as FQNEAQ (reference sequence). CDR3 length equals 15 residues. V shed 3 bases, J shed 5 bases, and the junction held 8 bases outside the gene matches. CDR3 region: CASSFIEAGEETQYF. Here the CDR3 DNA reads TGTGCCAGCAGCTTTATTGAAGCGGGAGAGGAGACCCAGTACTTC.

The CDR3 nucleotides are TGTGCCAGCAGCTTAGCTAGCGGGGGGCTTTACTCCTACAATGAGCAGTTCTTC. Translated, it gives CASSLASGGLYSYNEQFF. The chain carries TRBV5-6 and TRBJ2-1; the match to TRBD2 covers 11 bases. J gave up 0 bases and V 2 bases, and 7 bases lay outside the gene matches. Germline V gene sequence: CDR1 SGHDT, CDR2 YYEEEE. The CDR3 loop spans 18 amino acids.

This clone was recorded once. The gene calls are TRBV6-6 and TRBJ1-3; D uncertain. The ends were cut back, 4 bases at V and 0 bases at J, with 4 bases in the middle. CDR3 size: 13 residues. Germline lookup yields CDR1 MNHNY and CDR2 SVGAGI (reference sequence). Here the CDR3 DNA reads TGTGCCAGCAGTTTTAACTCTGGAAACACCATATATTTT. This translates into CASSFNSGNTIYF.

About this clone itself: Other DNA sequences in the sample encode the same CDR3. The chain combines TRBV30 with TRBJ2-5; D remains ambiguous. This CDR3 contains 11 residues. The germline V gene has CDR1 GTSNPN and CDR2 SVGIG (reference sequence). V dropped 2 bases and J dropped 4 bases, with 5 bases sitting between them. As DNA, the CDR3 is TGTGCCTGGAGTCTTGGAGAGACCCAGTACTTC. This encodes CAWSLGETQYF.

For the CDR3, the DNA is TGTGCCAGCAGCTCCCCGGCTAGCGGAACTTCTGGGGCCAACGTCCTGACTTTC. This sequence encodes CASSSPASGTSGANVLTF. The V gene is TRBV11-2, the J gene TRBJ2-6; 7 bases match TRBD2. Trimming took 4 bases from V and 1 from J; bases not matched to a gene: 10. Germline CDR1 is SGHAT and CDR2 is FQNNGV. The CDR3 has 18 amino acids.

CDR3 loop: CASSPDRGRIGELFF. As DNA, the CDR3 is TGTGCCAGCAGCCCCGACAGGGGGCGCATCGGGGAGCTGTTTTTT. V gene TRBV7-2 combines with J gene TRBJ2-2; 10 bases align to TRBD1. Germline V gives CDR1 SGHTA, CDR2 FQGNSA. The junction had 7 bases not matched to a gene; V was cut back by 5 bases and J by 7 bases. The CDR3 consists of 15 residues.

This clone was detected ten times or more. The V and J genes are TRBV19 and TRBJ1-2; 12 nucleotides line up with TRBD1. V lost 3 bases and J lost 4; bases outside the gene matches: 6. Germline assignment: CDR1 LNHDA and CDR2 SQIVND (reference sequence). The length of the CDR3 is 16 residues. This CDR3 is CASSMGQGAFFYGYTF. The CDR3 coding sequence is TGTGCCAGTAGTATGGGACAGGGGGCCTTCTTCTATGGCTACACCTTC.

The chain uses TRBV11-2 and TRBJ2-1; TRBD2 is a possible D gene (6 bases). With 1 base removed from V and 5 bases from J, the gap between germline ends came to 12 bases. This CDR3 has 15 residues. Germline lookup yields CDR1 SGHAT and CDR2 FQNNGV. The CDR3 region has the DNA TGTGCCAGCAGCTTAGGTAGGACTACCGACAATGAGCAGTTCTTC. This codes for CASSLGRTTDNEQFF.

The J gene is TRBJ2-1, the V gene TRBV7-2; 9 positions match TRBD1. With V trimmed by 5 bases and J by 6 bases, 11 bases remained unmatched. Germline CDR1 SGHTA, CDR2 FQGNSA. CDR3 length equals 16 residues. In nucleotides, the CDR3 is TGTGCCAGCAGCCCCTGGGGGACAGGGAGTACCAATGAGCAGTTCTTC. It translates to CASSPWGTGSTNEQFF.

The rearrangement joins TRBV7-9 to TRBJ2-7; TRBD2 might be the D (6 bases). V was trimmed by 5 bases and J by 0 bases, leaving 11 bases between them. The germline gives CDR1 SEHNR, CDR2 FQNEAQ (reference sequence). The CDR3 covers 14 residues. CDR3 loop: CASSPRGGSYEQYF. CDR3 DNA: TGTGCCAGCAGCCCTCGGGGAGGCTCCTACGAGCAGTACTTC.

This chain joins TRBV19 and TRBJ2-1; 7 bases fit TRBD2. The CDR3 has 15 residues. Trimming removed 7 bases from V and 6 bases from J; junction bases left unmatched: 12. Germline V gene data show CDR1 as LNHDA and CDR2 as SQIVND (reference sequence). The CDR3 loop is CASTSLGGSSNEQFF. In nucleotides, the CDR3 is TGTGCCAGTACCTCCTTGGGCGGGAGTAGCAATGAGCAGTTCTTC.

The rearrangement uses TRBV6-4 and TRBJ2-1, with a possible D match to TRBD2 (5 bases). V was trimmed by 4 bases and J by 9 bases, leaving 19 bases between them. The CDR3 consists of 15 residues. CDR1 and CDR2 from the germline V gene are MRHNA and SNTAGT. The CDR3 reads CASSVLGGGHGEQFF. CDR3 coding DNA: TGTGCCAGCAGTGTGTTGGGCGGCGGGCATGGTGAGCAGTTCTTC.

The CDR3 coding sequence is TGTGCCAGCAGTGAGACCCGCCCGGGGCAGCCCCAGCATTTT. Translated: CASSETRPGQPQHF. The V gene is TRBV2, the J gene TRBJ1-5, with D hard to call. Trimming stripped 3 bases from V and 7 bases from J, with 13 bases between. The CDR3 contains 14 residues. Germline CDR1 reads SNHLY; CDR2 reads FYNNEI.